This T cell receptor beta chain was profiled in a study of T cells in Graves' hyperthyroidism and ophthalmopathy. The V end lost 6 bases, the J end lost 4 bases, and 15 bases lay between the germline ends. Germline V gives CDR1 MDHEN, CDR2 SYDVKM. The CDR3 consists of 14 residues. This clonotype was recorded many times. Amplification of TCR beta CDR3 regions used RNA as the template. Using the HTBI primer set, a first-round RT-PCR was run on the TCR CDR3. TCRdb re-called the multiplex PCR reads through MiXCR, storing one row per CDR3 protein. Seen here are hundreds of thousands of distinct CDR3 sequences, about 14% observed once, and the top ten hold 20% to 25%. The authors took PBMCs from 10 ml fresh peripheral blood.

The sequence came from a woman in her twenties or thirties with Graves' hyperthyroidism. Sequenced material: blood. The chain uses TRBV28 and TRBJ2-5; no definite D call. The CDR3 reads CASRSLAFAETQYF. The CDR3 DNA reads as TGTGCCAGCAGGAGTCTCGCGTTCGCAGAGACCCAGTACTTC.